A single sample gave rise to the 25 T cell receptor beta chains below, sequenced in a study of PD-1 blockade in mismatch repair-deficient tumors. Assay: immunoSEQ multiplex PCR; the TCRdb copy retains only in-frame clones and omits some. The sample lists about 110,000 clones, approximately 80% occurring once. The specimen was peripheral blood, collected approximately 14 months after starting pembrolizumab. These receptor sequences come from an adult with mismatch repair-deficient cancer.

The chain has TRBV6-1 and TRBJ2-7; TRBD1 matches at 9 bases. The length of the CDR3 is 14 residues. V gave up 3 bases and J gave up 5 bases; unmatched junction bases: 5. The germline V gene has CDR1 MNHNS and CDR2 SASEGT. CDR3 sequence: CASSEGTGWDEQYF. CDR3 nucleotides: TGTGCCAGCAGTGAGGGGACAGGGTGGGACGAGCAGTACTTC.

The J gene is TRBJ2-3, the V gene TRBV13, with D perhaps TRBD1 or TRBD2 (5 bases each). The CDR3 extends over 15 amino acids. Trimming shortened V by 3 bases and J by 4 bases, and 14 bases separated the two germline ends. Germline CDR1 reads PRHDT; CDR2 reads FYEKMQ (reference sequence). The CDR3, as DNA: TGTGCCAGCAGCTTTGAGGGGCGCAGTCCAGATACGCAGTATTTT. Protein: CASSFEGRSPDTQYF.

This chain uses TRBV6-5 with TRBJ2-3; perhaps TRBD2 as D (7 bases). CDR1 is MNHEY, CDR2 SVGAGI, per germline. V was clipped by 5 bases and J by 8 bases, with 17 bases between them. The CDR3 contains 14 residues. CDR3 region: CASSNTGGVVTQYF. The CDR3 nucleotides are TGTGCCAGCAGTAACACGGGGGGCGTGGTTACGCAGTATTTT.

The genes are TRBV27 and TRBJ2-1; 8 bases map to TRBD1. This CDR3 is built from 14 residues. Germline V gives CDR1 MNHEY, CDR2 SMNVEV (reference sequence). V was pared by 6 bases and J by 6 bases, with 7 bases of the junction left unmatched. The CDR3 spells CASRSGQGGNEQFF. The DNA of the CDR3 is TGTGCCAGCAGATCAGGACAGGGCGGCAATGAGCAGTTCTTC.

This rearrangement joins TRBV5-4 to TRBJ2-6, with unresolved D. Trimming pared 0 bases from V and 1 base from J, leaving 5 bases between. This CDR3 comprises 15 residues. CDR1 SGHNT and CDR2 YYREEE come from the germline V gene (reference sequence). CDR3 sequence reads: CASSLEVSGANVLTF. CDR3 nucleotide sequence: TGTGCCAGCAGCTTGGAGGTTTCTGGGGCCAACGTCCTGACTTTC.

The V and J genes are TRBV18 and TRBJ1-1, with a tentative D call TRBD1 (5 bases). CDR3 size: 15 residues. Trimming shortened V by 5 bases and J by 4 bases, and 17 bases separated the two germline ends. Per the germline V gene, CDR1 is KGHSH and CDR2 is LQKENI. DNA of the CDR3: TGTGCCAGCTCATTAGCGTGGGGGACGGCCACTGAAGCTTTCTTT. Protein: CASSLAWGTATEAFF.

The rearrangement joins TRBV7-9 to TRBJ1-2; D is ambiguous. The CDR3 spans 11 residues. CDR1 is SEHNR, CDR2 FQNEAQ, per germline (reference sequence). The V gene lost 6 bases and the J gene lost 7 bases, with 9 bases spanning the gap. The CDR3 coding sequence is TGTGCCAGCAGTTCAGTGGGTGGCTACACCTTC. Its protein is CASSSVGGYTF.

The J gene is TRBJ2-2, the V gene TRBV30; the D gene could be TRBD1 or TRBD2 (6 bases each). The CDR3 has 15 residues. Germline assignment: CDR1 GTSNPN and CDR2 SVGIG (reference sequence). V lost 6 bases, J lost 0 bases, and 14 bases lay in between. This CDR3 reads CACVRGLTNTGELFF. The CDR3 nucleotides read TGTGCCTGTGTCAGGGGACTCACGAACACCGGGGAGCTGTTTTTT.

The V and J genes are TRBV29-1 and TRBJ2-5, with no clear D. V lost 4 bases and J 4 bases, leaving 13 bases between the germline ends. This CDR3 is built from 13 residues. Germline V gene sequence: CDR1 SQVTM, CDR2 ANQGSEA. This CDR3 is CSVALVLSETQYF. The CDR3 bases are TGCAGCGTTGCCTTAGTATTATCAGAGACCCAGTACTTC.

The genes are TRBV25-1 and TRBJ2-3, with TRBD2 as a possible D gene (9 bases). The germline gives CDR1 MGHDK, CDR2 SYGVNS. The CDR3 runs to 15 residues. Trimming shortened V by 10 bases and J by 7 bases, and 24 bases separated the two germline ends. The CDR3 region has the DNA TGTGCCACCCAACAGGGGGGACTAGCATGGAATACGCAGTATTTT. Amino acid sequence: CATQQGGLAWNTQYF.

The chain employs TRBV29-1 and TRBJ2-7, with D hard to call. CDR3 length equals 11 residues. Germline CDR1 SQVTM, CDR2 ANQGSEA. The V end was cut by 4 bases, the J end by 6 bases, with 10 bases between. CDR3 bases: TGCAGCGTTGGAGGACCGGGCGAGCAGTACTTC. Translated, it gives CSVGGPGEQYF.

The chain recombines TRBV19 with TRBJ2-5; 11 positions match TRBD2. After removal of 7 bases from V and 1 base from J, the junction contained 2 bases not matched to a gene. The CDR3 has 14 residues. The germline CDR1 and CDR2 sequences are LNHDA and SQIVND (reference sequence). The DNA of the CDR3 is TGTGCCAGTACCGGGACTAGCGGCCAAGAGACCCAGTACTTC. Its translation is CASTGTSGQETQYF.

V gene TRBV7-2 combines with J gene TRBJ1-1; 10 bases line up with TRBD1. This CDR3 has 16 amino acids. Germline-derived CDR1 and CDR2 are SGHTA and FQGNSA. J was trimmed by 3 bases and V by 1 base; bases with no gene match: 5. The CDR3 spells CASSLERTGGYTEAFF. DNA for the CDR3: TGTGCCAGCAGCTTAGAGCGGACAGGGGGTTACACTGAAGCTTTCTTT.

The chain carries TRBV7-2 and TRBJ2-7; TRBD2 matches 9 bases. V gave up 5 bases and J gave up 0 bases; unmatched junction bases: 5. The CDR3 extends over 15 amino acids. Germline V gene lookup returns CDR1 SGHTA and CDR2 FQGNSA. The CDR3, as DNA: TGTGCCAGCAGCCAGAGCGGGAGGAACTCCTACGAGCAGTACTTC. It specifies CASSQSGRNSYEQYF.

The V and J genes are TRBV19 and TRBJ2-3; TRBD2 agrees at 14 bases. CDR3 length: 17 amino acids. CDR1 and CDR2 from the germline V gene are LNHDA and SQIVND (reference sequence). Germline trimming cut 6 bases from V and 5 bases from J; bases unmatched to any gene: 10. CDR3 nucleotides: TGTGCCAGTAGCGGGACTAGCGGGAGAGTTGCGGGAGATACGCAGTATTTT. Protein sequence: CASSGTSGRVAGDTQYF.

V gene TRBV6-5 combines with J gene TRBJ2-7, with 8 bases identical to TRBD2. The CDR3 has 14 amino acids. Germline CDR1 is MNHEY and CDR2 is SVGAGI. The V gene end was trimmed by 4 bases and the J gene end by 3 bases; junction bases not matched to a gene: 5. Written as DNA, the CDR3 is TGTGCCAGCAGTTTGGGTAGCGGGGACTACGAGCAGTACTTC. Translating it yields CASSLGSGDYEQYF.

The chain carries TRBV7-9 and TRBJ1-4; 8 nucleotides line up with TRBD1. Trimming at V came to 4 bases and at J to 8 bases, leaving 3 bases not matched to a gene. The CDR3 is 13 amino acids. CDR1 is SEHNR and CDR2 is FQNEAQ in the germline V gene (reference sequence). CDR3 DNA sequence: TGTGCCAGCAGCTCAGGGGGCCACGAAAAACTGTTTTTT. It specifies CASSSGGHEKLFF.

This clone was counted only a few times. The chain has TRBV19 and TRBJ1-2, with D perhaps TRBD1 (6 bases). Germline values: CDR1 LNHDA, CDR2 SQIVND (reference sequence). The CDR3 has 15 amino acids. The V and J ends lost 0 bases and 4 bases respectively, with 12 bases between them. The CDR3 protein is CASSIDPNRAYGYTF. The CDR3 nucleotides are TGTGCCAGTAGTATAGACCCCAACAGGGCCTATGGCTACACCTTC.

The J gene is TRBJ1-4, the V gene TRBV4-2, with D unclear. Germline CDR1 LGHNA, CDR2 YNFKEQ. The V end was cut by 4 bases, the J end by 4 bases, with 16 bases between. This CDR3 spans 16 amino acids. The CDR3: CASSPTRPQINEKLFF. CDR3 nucleotide sequence: TGTGCCAGCAGCCCGACCCGCCCACAGATTAATGAAAAACTGTTTTTT.

This chain uses TRBV9 with TRBJ2-7, with 7 bases that match TRBD2. This CDR3 contains 15 residues. Trimming removed 1 base from V and 3 bases from J; junction bases left unmatched: 7. Germline CDR1 is SGDLS and CDR2 is YYNGEE. In DNA form, the CDR3 reads TGTGCCAGCAGCGTACTTCCGGGAGGAAACTACGAGCAGTACTTC. Encoded protein: CASSVLPGGNYEQYF.

CDR3 residues: CASSPRGGTQVEKLFF. The CDR3 DNA follows: TGTGCCAGCAGCCCCCGGGGCGGAACACAGGTCGAAAAACTGTTTTTT. V and J are TRBV5-4 and TRBJ1-4, with D perhaps matching TRBD1 (5 bases). Germline CDR1 and CDR2: SGHNT and YYREEE (reference sequence). Between the trimmed V and J ends, which lost 4 bases and 8 bases, there was a span of 21 bases. The CDR3 runs 16 residues.

The chain couples TRBV5-6 to TRBJ1-5, with unresolved D. V lost 2 bases and J lost 3, with 9 bases in between. This CDR3 contains 14 residues. CDR1 and CDR2 (germline): SGHDT, YYEEEE. CDR3 protein: CASSFAGDNQPQHF. CDR3 nucleotide sequence: TGTGCCAGCAGCTTCGCCGGGGACAATCAGCCCCAGCATTTT.

This chain links TRBV6-5 with TRBJ2-5; the match to TRBD2 covers 9 bases. V lost 2 bases to trimming and J lost 5 bases; unmatched junction nucleotides: 6. CDR3 size: 15 residues. Germline V CDR1 and CDR2: MNHEY, SVGAGI. The CDR3 nucleotides read TGTGCCAGCAGTTACCCGGCTAGCGGGAAGGAGACCCAGTACTTC. Translating it yields CASSYPASGKETQYF.

This clone occurred once. The genes are TRBV7-2 and TRBJ2-7, with 8 bases identical to TRBD2. The germline gives CDR1 SGHTA, CDR2 FQGNSA. V lost 1 base and J lost 3; bases outside the gene matches: 5. The CDR3 extends over 15 amino acids. The CDR3 reads CASSLEGAGVYEQYF. The CDR3 DNA sequence: TGTGCCAGCAGCTTAGAAGGAGCGGGAGTCTACGAGCAGTACTTC.

The V and J genes are TRBV14 and TRBJ2-7; tentatively, D is TRBD1 or TRBD2 (5 bases each). The CDR3 covers 12 residues. CDR1 and CDR2 (germline): SGHDN, FVKESK. Deletions cut 8 bases from V and 4 bases from J, with 12 bases between. The CDR3 here is CASQGTGYEQYF. The CDR3 nucleotides are TGTGCCAGCCAAGGGACCGGATACGAGCAGTACTTC.